The present T cell receptor beta chain was sequenced within a study of T-cell reconstitution after alpha-beta-depleted transplantation in children. Study-level results: There were some patients whose high TCRbeta diversity at day 60 came from surviving recipient T cells and thymic progenitors. Approximately two months post-transplant, alpha-beta T cells reportedly originated from several hundred expanded graft clones. T-cell counts and diversity were attributed mostly to newly produced T cells one year after transplant.

As regards this clonotype: Its target is unknown.

Unique molecular identifiers were incorporated when the TCRbeta library was constructed. TCRdb re-called the PCR reads with MiXCR, one entry per CDR3 protein. The sample shows 200,000 to 250,000 distinct CDR3 sequences, 11% of them seen only once. The J segment lost 6 bases and the V segment lost 6 bases, leaving 5 bases of the junction unmatched. This CDR3 comprises 12 residues. Per germline, CDR1 MDHEN and CDR2 SYDVKM. This clonotype was obtained from a child less than two years old with acute myeloid leukemia, due to receive a stem cell transplant. The sample here was PBMCs, taken before TCRalphabeta/CD19-depleted stem cell transplant. The chain has TRBV28 and TRBJ2-7; 7 bases are a match to TRBD1. CDR3 in DNA: TGTGCCAGCAGAGACAGGGTCGGCGAGCAGTACTTC. Protein: CASRDRVGEQYF.